Following are 17 T cell receptor beta chains from one sample sequenced in a study of blood T cell repertoires in COVID-19. The protocol was immunoSEQ multiplex PCR, while the TCRdb copy is restricted to in-frame clones and leaves out a portion. The sample includes under 250,000 clones, 88% of them seen just once. Sequencing was performed on PBMCs or T cells enriched from blood (not recorded which). These receptors all stem from a woman under 40 who had been exposed to COVID-19.

This chain uses TRBV6-5 with TRBJ1-2; perhaps TRBD1 as D (5 bases). The CDR3 consists of 15 residues. Germline V gives CDR1 MNHEY, CDR2 SVGAGI. V was shortened by 0 bases and J by 8 bases, with 16 bases between the two germline ends. This chain's CDR3 is CASSYSSGGVDGYTF. CDR3 DNA sequence: TGTGCCAGCAGTTACTCTTCGGGGGGAGTGGACGGCTACACCTTC.

The V and J genes are TRBV6-5 and TRBJ2-1; TRBD2 might be the D (6 bases). Trimming removed 6 bases at V and 5 bases at J, with 17 bases between. There are 15 residues in the CDR3. Germline V CDR1 and CDR2: MNHEY, SVGAGI. In DNA, the CDR3 is TGTGCCAGCAGGACCTTGACTAGTGAGGACAATGAGCAGTTCTTC. Encoded protein: CASRTLTSEDNEQFF.

The chain is built from TRBV10-1 and TRBJ2-1; tentatively, D is TRBD2 (6 bases). The CDR3 covers 15 residues. Trimming pared 0 bases from V and 8 bases from J, leaving 14 bases between. Germline lookup yields CDR1 WNHNN and CDR2 SYGVQD (reference sequence). CDR3 region: CASSESSAPGDEQFF. The CDR3 DNA reads TGCGCCAGCAGTGAGTCTAGCGCCCCGGGGGATGAGCAGTTCTTC.

V gene TRBV29-1 combines with J gene TRBJ2-3; D not certain. The CDR3 extends over 12 amino acids. V gave up 1 base and J gave up 6 bases, with 8 bases separating them. Germline V lookup: CDR1 SQVTM, CDR2 ANQGSEA. The DNA of the CDR3 is TGCAGCGTTGAAGGTTTAGCCGATACGCAGTATTTT. As protein: CSVEGLADTQYF.

The V and J genes are TRBV19 and TRBJ1-1; possible D gene TRBD1, 5 bases. The germline V gene has CDR1 LNHDA and CDR2 SQIVND (reference sequence). The CDR3 runs 14 residues. Trimming stripped 7 bases from V and 7 bases from J, with 19 bases between. CDR3 in amino acids: CASKRLGEGFEAFF. In DNA form, the CDR3 reads TGTGCCAGTAAGAGGCTCGGGGAGGGGTTTGAAGCTTTCTTT.

The chain is built from TRBV28 and TRBJ1-1; 11 bases line up with TRBD1. Germline values: CDR1 MDHEN, CDR2 SYDVKM. The CDR3 loop spans 15 amino acids. V lost 5 bases, J lost 2 bases, and 4 bases stayed unmatched. CDR3: CASSARTGGNTEAFF. As DNA, the CDR3 is TGTGCCAGCAGTGCGCGGACAGGGGGCAACACTGAAGCTTTCTTT. Full variable domain (rest looked up from reference TRBV28 and TRBJ1-1): DVKVTQSSRYLVKRTGEKVFLECVQDMDHENMFWYRQDPGLGLRLIYFSYDVKMKEKGDIPEGYSVSREKKERFSLILESASTNQTSMYLCASSARTGGNTEAFFGQGTRLTVV.

In its sample, this clone was seen a few times. The chain links TRBV30 to TRBJ1-2; tentatively, D is TRBD1 (5 bases). V lost 4 bases and J lost 8, with 14 bases in between. CDR3 length equals 12 residues. The V gene's germline CDR1 is GTSNPN and CDR2 SVGIG (reference sequence). The CDR3 region is CAWNSRDSGYTF. CDR3 DNA: TGTGCCTGGAATTCCAGGGATTCGGGCTACACCTTC.

This chain links TRBV18 with TRBJ2-5; the D gene is possibly TRBD2 (7 bases). The CDR3 totals 16 residues. With 6 bases removed from V and 7 bases from J, the gap between germline ends came to 24 bases. The germline V gene has CDR1 KGHSH and CDR2 LQKENI. CDR3 in amino acids: CASSPSGGTVLGTQYF. In DNA form, the CDR3 reads TGTGCCAGCTCCCCGTCGGGGGGCACGGTTCTCGGGACCCAGTACTTC.

There are a few counts of this clone. CDR3 amino acids: CASSSYRGTGELFF. For the CDR3, the DNA is TGTGCCAGCAGCTCATACAGGGGTACCGGGGAGCTGTTTTTT. The V gene is TRBV7-9, the J gene TRBJ2-2; TRBD1 matches at 7 bases. CDR3 size: 14 residues. Germline-derived CDR1 and CDR2 are SEHNR and FQNEAQ (reference sequence). The J segment lost 5 bases and the V segment lost 4 bases, leaving 4 bases of the junction unmatched.

The CDR3 loop is CASSDNYNSPLHF. CDR3 nucleotides: TGTGCCAGCAGTGATAACTATAATTCACCCCTCCACTTT. The rearrangement links TRBV6-1 to TRBJ1-6, with D unclear. The CDR3 extends over 13 amino acids. V gave up 3 bases and J gave up 3 bases, with 3 bases separating them. Germline loops: CDR1 MNHNS, CDR2 SASEGT.

The chain joins TRBV19 to TRBJ2-3, with D perhaps matching TRBD1 (7 bases). This CDR3 region has 15 residues. V was clipped by 3 bases and J by 8 bases, with 18 bases between them. CDR1 LNHDA and CDR2 SQIVND come from the germline V gene (reference sequence). The CDR3 nucleotides read TGTGCCAGTAGTATGGGGGGACAGACCACGGGTACGCAGTATTTT. Protein product: CASSMGGQTTGTQYF.

This sequence joins TRBV15 and TRBJ2-1; D may be TRBD1 (6 bases). The germline V gene has CDR1 LNHNV and CDR2 YYDKDF (reference sequence). This CDR3 region has 17 residues. V lost 0 bases and J 2 bases, leaving 14 bases between the germline ends. The CDR3 loop is CATSRDLQGSTYNEQFF. CDR3 DNA: TGTGCCACCAGCAGAGATCTTCAGGGGAGTACCTACAATGAGCAGTTCTTC.

This chain connects TRBV19 to TRBJ1-1; 7 bases match TRBD1. Germline V gives CDR1 LNHDA, CDR2 SQIVND (reference sequence). The trim removed 4 bases at V and 5 bases at J, leaving 10 bases unmatched. The CDR3 runs to 15 residues. DNA of the CDR3: TGTGCCAGTAGTAAAGCCCCAGGGGGTGGGACTGAAGCTTTCTTT. It specifies CASSKAPGGGTEAFF.

The chain uses TRBV2 and TRBJ1-1; TRBD1 might be the D (6 bases). The CDR3 consists of 14 residues. In germline, CDR1 is SNHLY, CDR2 FYNNEI. Trimming stripped 7 bases from V and 4 bases from J, with 16 bases between. The CDR3 nucleotides read TGTGCCAGCACTAAAACAGGGTTGGCCACTGAAGCTTTCTTT. Encoded protein: CASTKTGLATEAFF.

The V and J genes are TRBV5-1 and TRBJ1-1; D gene ambiguous. Trimming pared 0 bases from V and 7 bases from J, leaving 10 bases between. The CDR3 length is 13 residues. The germline V gene has CDR1 SGHRS and CDR2 YFSETQ. CDR3 DNA: TGCGCCAGCAGCTTGGCCCGCACCAGTGAAGCTTTCTTT. This sequence encodes CASSLARTSEAFF.

The genes are TRBV9 and TRBJ2-5; TRBD2 matches at 13 bases. The CDR3 sequence is 17 residues long. Germline V gene sequence: CDR1 SGDLS, CDR2 YYNGEE. V dropped 0 bases and J dropped 3; count of bases not matched to a gene: 5. CDR3 sequence: CASSVGTSGRVEETQYF. For the CDR3, the DNA is TGTGCCAGCAGCGTAGGGACTAGCGGGAGAGTGGAAGAGACCCAGTACTTC.

This clone was detected a few times. This chain links TRBV28 with TRBJ2-2; TRBD2 matches at 7 bases. Germline assignment: CDR1 MDHEN and CDR2 SYDVKM. The CDR3 runs 16 residues. V lost 9 bases to trimming and J lost 1 base; unmatched junction nucleotides: 11. The CDR3 sequence is CASRYTSVGNTGELFF. DNA for the CDR3: TGTGCCAGTAGATATACTAGCGTAGGGAACACCGGGGAGCTGTTTTTT.